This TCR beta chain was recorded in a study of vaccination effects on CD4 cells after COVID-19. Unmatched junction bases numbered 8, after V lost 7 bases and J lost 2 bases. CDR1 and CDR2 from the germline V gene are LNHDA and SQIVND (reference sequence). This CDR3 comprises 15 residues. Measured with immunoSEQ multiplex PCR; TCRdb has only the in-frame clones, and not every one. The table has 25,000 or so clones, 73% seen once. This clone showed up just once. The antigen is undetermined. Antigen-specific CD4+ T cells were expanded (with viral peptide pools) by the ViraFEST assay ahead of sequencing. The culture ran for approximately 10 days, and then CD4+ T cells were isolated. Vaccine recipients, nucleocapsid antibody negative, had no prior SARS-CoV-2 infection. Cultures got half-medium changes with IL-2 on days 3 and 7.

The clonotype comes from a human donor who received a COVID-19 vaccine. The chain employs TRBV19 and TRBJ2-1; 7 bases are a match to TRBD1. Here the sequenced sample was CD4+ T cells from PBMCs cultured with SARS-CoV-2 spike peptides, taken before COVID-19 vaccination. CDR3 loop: CASTPGTATYNEQFF. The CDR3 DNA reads TGTGCCAGTACCCCCGGGACAGCTACCTACAATGAGCAGTTCTTC.